The T cell receptor (beta chain) described here comes from a study of shared clonotypes between healthy human individuals. The authors ran the assay at deep level. Profiled with immunoSEQ multiplex PCR; TCRdb holds only in-frame clones, not every one. The sample includes 90,000 to 130,000 clones, approximately 70% of them seen just once. The J segment lost 2 bases and the V segment lost 3 bases, leaving 1 base of the junction unmatched. Germline V gives CDR1 SGHAT, CDR2 FQNNGV. The CDR3 length is 13 residues. The chain uses TRBV11-2 and TRBJ2-7, with 7 bases that match TRBD1. The TCR originated in a woman younger than 45 in good health. The sequenced sample consisted of memory CD8+ T cells sorted from blood. Subset given: CD45RO+ cells pooled with CCR7-negative TemRA cells. Written as DNA, the CDR3 is TGTGCCAGCAGCTTTGGGACAGCCTACGAGCAGTACTTC. As protein: CASSFGTAYEQYF.